What follows are 25 T cell receptor beta chains derived from one specimen sequenced in a study of blood T cell repertoires in COVID-19. Here immunoSEQ multiplex PCR was the method, and the copy in TCRdb shows in-frame clones only, minus some. The sample has 400,000 to 500,000 clones, more than 80% seen once. Sequencing input: peripheral blood. The receptors were sampled from a woman aged 25 to 39 with active or convalescent COVID-19.

With regard to this clone: The sample contains more than one DNA sequence encoding this CDR3. V usage is TRBV10-3 and J usage is TRBJ1-1; D remains unclear. Germline V lookup: CDR1 ENHRY, CDR2 SYGVKD. This CDR3 spans 14 amino acids. Trimming removed 3 bases from V and 1 base from J, with 9 bases in between. DNA for the CDR3: TGTGCCATCAGTGATTTTTCGGGGAACACTGAAGCTTTCTTT. As protein: CAISDFSGNTEAFF.

The chain joins TRBV4-1 to TRBJ2-1, with D possibly matching TRBD2 (5 bases). Per the germline V gene, CDR1 is MGHRA and CDR2 is YSYEKL. The length of the CDR3 is 15 residues. Trimming took 4 bases from V and 2 from J, leaving 12 bases between them. CDR3 sequence: CASSRAEDPYNEQFF. The DNA of the CDR3 is TGCGCCAGCAGCCGAGCGGAGGACCCCTACAATGAGCAGTTCTTC.

This chain connects TRBV7-9 to TRBJ1-6; 8 bases line up with TRBD1. Germline loops: CDR1 SEHNR, CDR2 FQNEAQ (reference sequence). The ends lost 5 bases at V and 9 bases at J; junction bases unmatched: 6. The CDR3 is 14 amino acids. In nucleotides, the CDR3 is TGTGCCAGCAGCATACAGGGGGTAACTTCACCCCTCCACTTT. Translation gives CASSIQGVTSPLHF.

CDR3 coding DNA: TGTGCCAGCAGGGAGGGACAGGGTAACTATGGCTACACCTTC. Encoded protein: CASREGQGNYGYTF. The chain uses TRBV2 and TRBJ1-2, with 9 positions matching TRBD1. The CDR3 contains 14 residues. Germline V gives CDR1 SNHLY, CDR2 FYNNEI. After removal of 6 bases from V and 1 base from J, the junction contained 3 bases not matched to a gene.

The DNA of the CDR3 is TGTGCCAGCAGTAACGGACAGAGCAATCAGCCCCAGCATTTT. This translates into CASSNGQSNQPQHF. The genes are TRBV6-5 and TRBJ1-5, with D perhaps matching TRBD1 (6 bases). Germline CDR1 and CDR2: MNHEY and SVGAGI. V was trimmed by 5 bases and J by 1 base, leaving 9 bases between them. The length of the CDR3 is 14 residues.

J is TRBJ1-2 and V is TRBV2, with 10 bases matching TRBD1. After removal of 9 bases from V and 6 bases from J, the junction contained 16 bases not matched to a gene. CDR1 and CDR2 (germline): SNHLY, FYNNEI. There are 16 residues in the CDR3. The CDR3 reads CASDSGTGAALDGYTF. The CDR3 DNA reads as TGTGCCAGTGACTCCGGGACAGGGGCCGCTTTGGATGGCTACACCTTC.

The V and J genes are TRBV19 and TRBJ2-3, with D unresolved. This CDR3 is 13 amino acids long. The V end lost 6 bases, the J end lost 0 bases, and 7 bases lay between the germline ends. CDR1 is LNHDA and CDR2 is SQIVND in the germline V gene (reference sequence). CDR3 nucleotide sequence: TGTGCCAGTAGATCCCTTAGCACAGATACGCAGTATTTT. It yields the protein CASRSLSTDTQYF.

This rearrangement joins TRBV19 to TRBJ2-1; 9 bases align to TRBD1. The germline gives CDR1 LNHDA, CDR2 SQIVND (reference sequence). V lost 7 bases and J lost 2; bases outside the gene matches: 3. The CDR3 runs 14 residues. CDR3 loop: CASNRDRAYNEQFF. The CDR3 nucleotides read TGTGCCAGTAACCGGGACAGGGCCTACAATGAGCAGTTCTTC.

This sequence joins TRBV23-1 and TRBJ2-2; 10 bases are a match to TRBD2. TRBV23-1 is recorded as an ORF, its role being uncertain. Trimming took 2 bases from V and 2 from J; bases not matched to a gene: 11. This CDR3 contains 19 residues. The CDR3 bases are TGCGCCAGCAGTCAAGGGACTAGCGAAAAAATCCCAAACACCGGGGAGCTGTTTTTT. Translation: CASSQGTSEKIPNTGELFF.

The chain is built from TRBV19 and TRBJ1-2; D is undetermined. This CDR3 has 14 amino acids. In germline, CDR1 is LNHDA, CDR2 SQIVND (reference sequence). Trimming left V 3 bases short and J 8 bases short, with 16 bases between. CDR3 region: CASSIPRPIGGYTF. The DNA for the CDR3 is TGTGCCAGTAGTATCCCACGTCCGATCGGGGGCTACACCTTC.

This sequence joins TRBV19 and TRBJ2-7, with 8 bases that match TRBD2. Germline CDR1 is LNHDA and CDR2 is SQIVND (reference sequence). The junction had 8 bases not matched to a gene; V was cut back by 2 bases and J by 8 bases. The CDR3 has 14 amino acids. CDR3 DNA: TGTGCCAGTAGTATAACCGGGACTAGGACGCAGCAGTACTTC. This gives the protein CASSITGTRTQQYF.

In this sample, this clone turned up a few times. The chain joins TRBV6-5 to TRBJ2-7; D uncertain. Between the trimmed V and J ends, which lost 0 bases and 2 bases, there was a span of 11 bases. Germline loops: CDR1 MNHEY, CDR2 SVGAGI. The CDR3 covers 15 residues. The DNA for the CDR3 is TGTGCCAGCAGTTACTCGGATTCAGGCACCTACGAGCAGTACTTC. This gives the protein CASSYSDSGTYEQYF.

The chain has TRBV29-1 and TRBJ1-1; D is ambiguous. CDR1 and CDR2 from the germline V gene are SQVTM and ANQGSEA. This CDR3 is 11 amino acids long. The germline V and J ends were trimmed by 3 bases and 8 bases, with 10 bases remaining between them. The CDR3, as DNA: TGCAGCGTTGAGAGCGGCGAAGAAGCTTTCTTT. Protein: CSVESGEEAFF. Based on the CDR3 plus reference TRBV29-1 and TRBJ1-1, the full variable domain is SAVISQKPSRDICQRGTSLTIQCQVDSQVTMMFWYRQQPGQSLTLIATANQGSEATYESGFVIDKFPISRPNLTFSTLTVSNMSPEDSSIYLCSVESGEEAFFGQGTRLTVV.

The V gene is TRBV2, the J gene TRBJ1-5; 10 bases are shared with TRBD1. Germline loops: CDR1 SNHLY, CDR2 FYNNEI. This CDR3 contains 14 residues. With V trimmed by 6 bases and J by 7 bases, 6 bases remained unmatched. DNA for the CDR3: TGTGCCAGCAGCCCCGGGACAGGGGACCAGCCCCAGCATTTT. Amino acids: CASSPGTGDQPQHF.

The chain uses TRBV6-5 and TRBJ1-2; D gene uncertain. Germline CDR1 MNHEY, CDR2 SVGAGI. Trimming took 6 bases from V and 6 from J, leaving 14 bases between them. The CDR3 length is 13 residues. The CDR3 here is CASSEEIWDGYTF. In DNA, the CDR3 is TGTGCCAGCAGCGAGGAGATTTGGGATGGCTACACCTTC.

In this sample, this clone turned up once. The J gene is TRBJ1-1, the V gene TRBV19; the match to TRBD1 covers 8 bases. CDR3 size: 16 residues. Trimming cost V 1 base and J 0 bases; bases outside gene matches: 4. Per germline, CDR1 LNHDA and CDR2 SQIVND (reference sequence). The CDR3 DNA reads as TGTGCCAGTAGTATAGGCGCAGGGGGCCTGAACACTGAAGCTTTCTTT. It yields the protein CASSIGAGGLNTEAFF.

This chain connects TRBV27 to TRBJ1-2, with 7 positions matching TRBD1. Germline CDR1 MNHEY, CDR2 SMNVEV (reference sequence). The J segment lost 8 bases and the V segment lost 6 bases, leaving 9 bases of the junction unmatched. This CDR3 region has 13 residues. The CDR3 DNA follows: TGTGCCAGCAGCTACCGGACAGGTCAGGGCTACACCTTC. Amino acids: CASSYRTGQGYTF.

The chain combines TRBV6-5 with TRBJ1-3; 7 nucleotides match TRBD1. CDR3 size: 15 residues. The germline V gene encodes CDR1 MNHEY and CDR2 SVGAGI. The V gene end was trimmed by 5 bases and the J gene end by 3 bases; junction bases not matched to a gene: 7. In nucleotides, the CDR3 is TGTGCCAGCAGTAATGTAGGGACAGTTGGAAACACCATATATTTT. Translated, it gives CASSNVGTVGNTIYF.

The V and J genes are TRBV7-8 and TRBJ1-6, with D possibly matching TRBD1 (5 bases). Trimming pared 8 bases from V and 8 bases from J, leaving 10 bases between. CDR1 is SGHVS, CDR2 FQNEAQ, per germline. The length of the CDR3 is 12 residues. CDR3 protein: CASLGEDSPLHF. As DNA, the CDR3 is TGTGCCAGCTTAGGGGAGGATTCACCCCTCCACTTT.

The V gene is TRBV2, the J gene TRBJ1-5, with 8 nucleotides matching TRBD1. Germline CDR1 reads SNHLY; CDR2 reads FYNNEI. The CDR3 spans 15 residues. V lost 3 bases and J lost 4; bases outside the gene matches: 5. The CDR3 protein is CASSERTGINQPQHF. For the CDR3, the DNA is TGTGCCAGCAGTGAGAGGACAGGGATAAATCAGCCCCAGCATTTT.

This chain joins TRBV5-8 and TRBJ1-4; no definite D call. Trimming took off 2 bases at V and 6 bases at J, with 8 bases between the two ends. The CDR3 loop spans 13 amino acids. Germline CDR1 is SGHTS and CDR2 is YDEGEE. The DNA for the CDR3 is TGTGCCAGCAGCTTTAGGAGATATGAAAAACTGTTTTTT. It translates to CASSFRRYEKLFF.

The rearrangement uses TRBV6-6 and TRBJ1-1; 8 bases align to TRBD1. The CDR3 is 13 amino acids. Germline V gene sequence: CDR1 MNHNY, CDR2 SVGAGI (reference sequence). The trim removed 8 bases at V and 3 bases at J, leaving 5 bases unmatched. The CDR3 here is CASEDREDTEAFF. The CDR3 region has the DNA TGTGCCAGCGAGGACAGGGAGGACACTGAAGCTTTCTTT.

This rearrangement joins TRBV27 to TRBJ1-1; possible D gene TRBD1, 6 bases. The CDR3 totals 18 residues. With 2 bases removed from V and 0 bases from J, the gap between germline ends came to 19 bases. Germline V CDR1 and CDR2: MNHEY, SMNVEV (reference sequence). The CDR3 region is CASSLMAGTRIMNTEAFF. CDR3 nucleotides: TGTGCCAGCAGTTTAATGGCCGGGACACGGATCATGAACACTGAAGCTTTCTTT.

This chain uses TRBV29-1 with TRBJ2-1, with D unresolved. Per germline, CDR1 SQVTM and CDR2 ANQGSEA. The V and J ends lost 6 bases and 0 bases respectively, with 9 bases between them. The CDR3 is 13 amino acids. DNA of the CDR3: TGCAGCGTGTCTCCCCGCTCCTACAATGAGCAGTTCTTC. Protein: CSVSPRSYNEQFF.

This rearrangement joins TRBV6-1 to TRBJ2-6; the D gene is possibly TRBD1 (6 bases). Germline V CDR1 and CDR2: MNHNS, SASEGT. The V end was cut by 7 bases, the J end by 4 bases, with 20 bases between. The length of the CDR3 is 17 residues. CDR3 in DNA: TGTGCCAGCACTGATGCGGCAGGGGCGTCAGGGGCCAACGTCCTGACTTTC. Protein: CASTDAAGASGANVLTF.